The entry below describes one T cell receptor beta chain. The antigen remains undetermined. The sample is drawn from a study of T-cell memory formation after mild COVID-19. General observations from the study: CM and EM subsets held most contracting CD4+ clones; EMRA held CD8+ ones. There was a balanced CD4/CD8 profile in clones contracting day 15 to 85, and later expanders leaned CD4+.

TCRdb independently ran MiXCR on the 5' RACE reads; one entry per CDR3 protein. The sample lists 500,000 to 650,000 distinct CDR3 sequences, approximately 21% occurring once. J was trimmed by 0 bases and V by 2 bases; bases with no gene match: 2. Germline assignment: CDR1 SGHRS and CDR2 YFSETQ. CDR3 length: 15 amino acids. The source is an adult woman who had mild COVID-19 (a few samples of this study predate the infection). Cell type and time point are not known. The chain has TRBV5-1 and TRBJ1-3, with 7 bases identical to TRBD1. The sample was PBMCs or a T cell subset sorted from them (not recorded which). CDR3 loop: CASSLDRDSGNTIYF. CDR3 DNA sequence: TGCGCCAGCAGCTTAGACAGGGACTCTGGAAACACCATATATTTT.